One and the same sample provided the 4 T cell receptor beta chains below, sequenced in a study of blood T cell repertoires in COVID-19. Clones were read by immunoSEQ multiplex PCR, and TCRdb kept only the in-frame ones, dropping some. The sample includes some 120,000 clones, about four fifths seen only once; the top ten take 5.9%. The specimen was peripheral blood. The receptors come from a man aged 80 or over with active or convalescent COVID-19.

The chain has TRBV7-6 and TRBJ2-3, with 7 bases that match TRBD1. This CDR3 has 16 residues. The trim removed 7 bases at V and 0 bases at J, leaving 10 bases unmatched. CDR1 and CDR2 from the germline V gene are SGHVS and FNYEAQ. The CDR3 region has the DNA TGTGCCAGCACCAGAGGGGACAGATATAGCACAGATACGCAGTATTTT. Protein sequence: CASTRGDRYSTDTQYF. The full variable domain, completed using reference TRBV7-6 and TRBJ2-3, is GAGVSQSPRYKVTKRGQDVALRCDPISGHVSLYWYRQALGQGPEFLTYFNYEAQQDKSGLPNDRFSAERPEGSISTLTIQRTEQRDSAMYRCASTRGDRYSTDTQYFGPGTRLTVL.

The rearrangement joins TRBV7-9 to TRBJ1-2, with 9 bases lining up with TRBD1. V lost 3 bases to trimming and J lost 11 bases; unmatched junction nucleotides: 7. This CDR3 region has 13 residues. Germline V CDR1 and CDR2: SEHNR, FQNEAQ (reference sequence). The CDR3 loop is CASSLVGQGGYTF. The CDR3 DNA reads TGTGCCAGCAGCTTGGTGGGACAGGGTGGTTACACCTTC.

In this sample, this clone turned up a few times. The chain is built from TRBV9 and TRBJ2-3; 9 nucleotides line up with TRBD2. Germline CDR1 SGDLS, CDR2 YYNGEE. This CDR3 is built from 15 residues. After removal of 4 bases from V and 0 bases from J, the junction contained 3 bases not matched to a gene. CDR3 DNA: TGTGCCAGCAGCATGGGACTAGCTAGCACAGATACGCAGTATTTT. Its translation: CASSMGLASTDTQYF.

On this clone: An end of the junction does not agree with germline; a read error may underlie this. The chain employs TRBV7-9 and TRBJ1-1; TRBD1 might be the D (6 bases). Germline V CDR1 and CDR2: SEHNR, FQNEAQ (reference sequence). CDR3 length: 14 residues. The CDR3 nucleotides read TGCGCCAGCAACTGGGGGGGGCTGAACACTGAAGCTTTCTTT. Its translation: CASNWGGLNTEAFF.